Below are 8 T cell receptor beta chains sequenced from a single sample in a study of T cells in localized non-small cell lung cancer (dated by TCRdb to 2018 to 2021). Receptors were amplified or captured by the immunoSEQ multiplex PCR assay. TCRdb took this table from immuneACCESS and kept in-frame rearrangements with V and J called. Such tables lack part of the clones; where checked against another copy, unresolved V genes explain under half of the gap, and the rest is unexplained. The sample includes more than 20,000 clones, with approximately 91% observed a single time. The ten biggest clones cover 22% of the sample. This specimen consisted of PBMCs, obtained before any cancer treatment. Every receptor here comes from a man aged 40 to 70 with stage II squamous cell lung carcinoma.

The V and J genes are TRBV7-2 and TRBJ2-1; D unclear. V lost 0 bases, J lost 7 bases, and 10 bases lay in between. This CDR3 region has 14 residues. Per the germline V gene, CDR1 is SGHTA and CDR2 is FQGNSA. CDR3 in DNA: TGTGCCAGCAGCTTAGCTATCCTGGTAAATGAGCAGTTCTTC. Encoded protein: CASSLAILVNEQFF.

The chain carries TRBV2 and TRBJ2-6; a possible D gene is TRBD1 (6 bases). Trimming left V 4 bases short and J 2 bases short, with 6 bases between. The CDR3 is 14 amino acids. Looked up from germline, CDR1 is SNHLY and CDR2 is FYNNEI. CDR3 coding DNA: TGTGCCAGCAGTGCAGGGGCTGGGGCCAACGTCCTGACTTTC. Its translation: CASSAGAGANVLTF.

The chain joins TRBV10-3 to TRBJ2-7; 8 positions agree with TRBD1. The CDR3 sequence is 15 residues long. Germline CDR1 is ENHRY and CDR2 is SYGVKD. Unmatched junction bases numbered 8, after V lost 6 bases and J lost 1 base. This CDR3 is CAIRDPGQDSYEQYF. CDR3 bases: TGTGCCATCAGGGATCCGGGACAGGATTCCTACGAGCAGTACTTC.

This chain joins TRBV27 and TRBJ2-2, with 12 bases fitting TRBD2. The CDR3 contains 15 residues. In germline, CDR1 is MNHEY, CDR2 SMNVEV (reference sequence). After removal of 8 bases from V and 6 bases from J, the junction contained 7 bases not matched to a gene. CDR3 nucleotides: TGTGCCAGCGGACGACTAGCGGGAGTATCCGGGGAGCTGTTTTTT. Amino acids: CASGRLAGVSGELFF.

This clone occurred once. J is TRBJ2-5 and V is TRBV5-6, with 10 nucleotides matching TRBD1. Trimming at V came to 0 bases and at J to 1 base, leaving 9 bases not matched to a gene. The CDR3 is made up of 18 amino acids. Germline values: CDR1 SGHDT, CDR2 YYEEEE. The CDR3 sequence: CASSLARWGTGAQETQYF. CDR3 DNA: TGTGCCAGCAGCTTGGCCAGATGGGGGACAGGGGCCCAAGAGACCCAGTACTTC.

The CDR3 region is CASAAGAGANVLTF. The CDR3 region has the DNA TGTGCCAGCGCCGCGGGGGCGGGGGCCAACGTCCTGACTTTC. The chain joins TRBV27 to TRBJ2-6; perhaps TRBD2 as D (7 bases). CDR3 length: 14 residues. Per germline, CDR1 MNHEY and CDR2 SMNVEV (reference sequence). V was cut by 8 bases and J by 4 bases, with 12 bases left in between.

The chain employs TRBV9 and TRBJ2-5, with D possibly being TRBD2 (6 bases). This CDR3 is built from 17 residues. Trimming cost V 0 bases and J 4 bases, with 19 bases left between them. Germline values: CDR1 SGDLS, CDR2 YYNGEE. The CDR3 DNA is TGTGCCAGCAGCGTAGGGATTGGAGGGATAGGAGTAGAGACCCAGTACTTC. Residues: CASSVGIGGIGVETQYF.

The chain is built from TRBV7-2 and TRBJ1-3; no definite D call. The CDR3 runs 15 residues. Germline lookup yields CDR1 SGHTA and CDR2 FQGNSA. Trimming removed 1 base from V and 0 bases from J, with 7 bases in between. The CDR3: CASSLGRGSGNTIYF. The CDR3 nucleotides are TGTGCCAGCAGCTTAGGGCGAGGCTCTGGAAACACCATATATTTT.